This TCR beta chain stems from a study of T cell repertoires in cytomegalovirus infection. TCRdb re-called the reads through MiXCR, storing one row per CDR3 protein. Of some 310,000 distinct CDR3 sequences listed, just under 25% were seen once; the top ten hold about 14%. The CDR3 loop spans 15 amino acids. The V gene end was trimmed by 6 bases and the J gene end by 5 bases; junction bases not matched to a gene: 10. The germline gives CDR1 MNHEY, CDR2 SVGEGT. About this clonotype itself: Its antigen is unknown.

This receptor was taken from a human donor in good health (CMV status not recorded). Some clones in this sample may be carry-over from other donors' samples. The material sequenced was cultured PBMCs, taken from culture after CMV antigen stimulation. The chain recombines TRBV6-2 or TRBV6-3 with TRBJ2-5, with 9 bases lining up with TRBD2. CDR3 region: CASRLLAGRRETQYF. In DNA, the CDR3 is TGTGCCAGCAGGCTACTAGCGGGCCGCAGGGAGACCCAGTACTTC.